Ten or more counts support the clone carrying this T cell receptor beta chain. Germline V CDR1 and CDR2: SEHNR, FQNEAQ (reference sequence). The CDR3 is 16 amino acids. The V gene end was trimmed by 5 bases and the J gene end by 1 base; junction bases not matched to a gene: 5. The data were obtained in a study of T-cell reconstitution after alpha-beta-depleted transplantation in children. Preparation of the TCRbeta library involved a method that used unique molecular identifiers. TCRdb processed the PCR reads anew with MiXCR; each CDR3 protein has one entry. The data hold around 370,000 distinct CDR3 sequences, with 9% to 12% observed a single time.

This receptor was taken from a human donor who donated a stem cell graft to a child with acute lymphoblastic leukemia. The sequenced sample was PBMCs from the stem cell graft donor, obtained from the stem cell graft. The chain has TRBV7-9 and TRBJ2-1, with 10 bases aligning to TRBD1. The CDR3 DNA reads TGTGCCAGCAGCGGGCCGGGACAGGGGTCCTACAATGAGCAGTTCTTC. Translation gives CASSGPGQGSYNEQFF.